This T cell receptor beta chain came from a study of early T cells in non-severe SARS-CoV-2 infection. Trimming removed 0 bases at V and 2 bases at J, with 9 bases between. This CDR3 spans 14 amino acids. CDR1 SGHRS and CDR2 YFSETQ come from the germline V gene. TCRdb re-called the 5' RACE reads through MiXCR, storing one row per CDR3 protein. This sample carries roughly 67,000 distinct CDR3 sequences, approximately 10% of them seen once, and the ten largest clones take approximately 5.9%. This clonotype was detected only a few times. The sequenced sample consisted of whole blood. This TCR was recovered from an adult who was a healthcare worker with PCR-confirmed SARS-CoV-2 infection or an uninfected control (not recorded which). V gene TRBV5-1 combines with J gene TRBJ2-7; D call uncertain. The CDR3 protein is CASSLAGRTYEQYF. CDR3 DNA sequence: TGCGCCAGCAGCTTGGCCGGTAGAACCTACGAGCAGTACTTC.